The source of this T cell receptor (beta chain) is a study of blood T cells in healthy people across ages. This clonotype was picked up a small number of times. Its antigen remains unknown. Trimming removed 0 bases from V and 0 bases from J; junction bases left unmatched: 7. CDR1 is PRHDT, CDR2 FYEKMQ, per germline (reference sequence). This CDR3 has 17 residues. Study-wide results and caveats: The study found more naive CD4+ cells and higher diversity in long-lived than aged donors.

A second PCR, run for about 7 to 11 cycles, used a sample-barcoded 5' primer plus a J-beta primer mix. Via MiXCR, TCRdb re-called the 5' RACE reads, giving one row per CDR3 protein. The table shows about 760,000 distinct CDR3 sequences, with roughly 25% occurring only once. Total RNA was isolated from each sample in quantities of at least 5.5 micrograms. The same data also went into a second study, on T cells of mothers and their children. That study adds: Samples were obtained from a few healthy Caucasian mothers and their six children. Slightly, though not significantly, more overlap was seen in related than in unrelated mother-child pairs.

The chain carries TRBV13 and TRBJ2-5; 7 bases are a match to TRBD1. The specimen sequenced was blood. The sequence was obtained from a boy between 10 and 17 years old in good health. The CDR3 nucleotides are TGTGCCAGCAGCTTAGGAGAAACAGGGGCTTACCAAGAGACCCAGTACTTC. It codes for CASSLGETGAYQETQYF.